This T cell receptor (beta chain) was sequenced during a study of regulatory T cells in long-lasting Graves disease. Study-level findings and limits: Patients with persistent disease showed a bias toward TRBV28, TRBJ1-2 and TRBJ2-5. Results may be inaccurate due to the small sample size. Persistent patients shared more public clonotypes (2,741) than new patients (roughly 970).

Documented time point: newly diagnosed GD, antithyroid drugs for less than 3 months. The TCR library was made from RNA that had been extracted from PBMCs in TRIzol. The TCR beta library used iRepertoire HTBI primers with Arm-PCR amplification of CDR3. MiXCR was run by TCRdb on the multiplex PCR reads, yielding one entry per CDR3 protein. The sample includes approximately 440,000 distinct CDR3 sequences, about 17% of them seen just once. A note on this clonotype: The antigen is undetermined.

The CDR3 contains 15 residues. Trimming removed 4 bases from V and 5 bases from J; junction bases left unmatched: 10. Germline CDR1 LGHDT, CDR2 YNNKEL (reference sequence). The same sample was also used in a study of T cells in Graves' hyperthyroidism and ophthalmopathy. From that second work: Prediction of ophthalmopathy progression came a median about 6 months pre-onset.

The J gene is TRBJ2-7, the V gene TRBV3-1; TRBD2 agrees at 8 bases. The clonotype originates from a man aged 40-49 years with Graves disease. The starting material was peripheral blood mononuclear cells (PBMCs), obtained at new diagnosis, from a patient treated with antithyroid drugs. This chain's CDR3 is CASSPTGGRYNEQYF. The CDR3 nucleotides are TGTGCCAGCAGCCCAACGGGGGGGAGATATAACGAGCAGTACTTC.